This T cell receptor beta chain was found in a study of blood T cell repertoires in COVID-19. Study context: Acute-phase and convalescent COVID-19 samples originated in the United States, Italy and Spain. T cells, B-cell-depleted T cells, or PBMCs provided the cDNA or gDNA that served as material.

This clone was observed a handful of times. The recovered donors of Cohort 3 showed two negative PCRs, clearance, or symptom resolution. Original data processing: How many nucleated cells were present was estimated from reference gene primer amplification. Some clones are missing from TCRdb's copy, which holds only in-frame ones; the method was immunoSEQ multiplex PCR. V and J calls and clone size are as listed in that table; D and trimming were resolved from the DNA. This sample has 150,000 to 200,000 clones, with about 80% found just once. Sequenced: PBMCs or T cells enriched from blood (not recorded which). This receptor was taken from a man aged 35 to 55 who had recovered from COVID-19.

CDR3 sequence (DNA): TGCGCCAGCAGCTCGGGACAGGGCGTAAGCTACACCTTC. Protein: CASSSGQGVSYTF. The V call is TRBV5-1, the J call TRBJ1-2; TRBD1 matches at 9 bases. Germline loops: CDR1 SGHRS, CDR2 YFSETQ. CDR3 size: 13 residues. J was trimmed by 9 bases and V by 3 bases; bases with no gene match: 6.